This TCR beta chain came from a study of T-cell memory formation after mild COVID-19. Overall study results and limits: Unconfirmed was the SARS-CoV-2 specificity of second-wave clones that peaked on day 37. Shrinking CD4+ clones were chiefly CM and EM; CD8+ ones were chiefly EMRA. Several responding clones turned up in pre-infection memory, indicating that cross-reactive memory may have taken part. Day 15 to 85 contracting clones showed balanced CD4/CD8; later expanders leaned CD4+.

TCRdb re-analysed the 5' RACE reads in MiXCR, keeping a single row per CDR3 protein. The sample lists about 140,000 distinct CDR3 sequences; 11% to 15% were seen once. This clonotype was detected many times. Antigen unknown. The J segment lost 6 bases and the V segment lost 1 base, leaving 6 bases of the junction unmatched. The germline V gene has CDR1 MNHEY and CDR2 SMNVEV (reference sequence). The CDR3 length is 15 residues. The chain uses TRBV27 and TRBJ2-7; 10 nucleotides match TRBD1. The TCR comes from an adult woman who had mild COVID-19 (a few samples of this study predate the infection). Cell type and time point are not known. Material: PBMCs or a T cell subset sorted from them (not recorded which). The CDR3 loop reads CASSLLGQGIGEQYF. The DNA of the CDR3 is TGTGCCAGCAGTTTATTGGGACAGGGGATAGGCGAGCAGTACTTC.